A selection of T cell receptor beta chains follows, all from one sample in a study of cytomegalovirus exposure and HLA in healthy donors. Here immunoSEQ multiplex PCR was the method, and the copy in TCRdb shows in-frame clones only, minus some. The sample lists fewer than 150,000 clones; about 61% were seen once. The sequenced sample consisted of PBMCs. The receptor source for this set is a man aged 18 to 30 in good health and CMV-seropositive. Each CDR3 is given without its conserved first and last residue. The listing skips clone size in some rows; elsewhere it reads once, few, many or a size class.

V	length	size	J	CDR3
TRBV7-9	13	.	TRBJ1-4	ASSLGAQSYEKLF
TRBV7-9	10	.	TRBJ1-6	ASSPTDSPLH
TRBV5-4	14	.	TRBJ2-6	ASKQGIPSGANVLT
TRBV7-9	16	.	TRBJ1-4	ASSPRTAPSATNEKLF
TRBV6-4	13	.	TRBJ2-3	ASSTTGSGIDTQY
TRBV11-2	13	.	TRBJ1-1	ASSLRGHLNTEAF
TRBV18	13	.	TRBJ1-6	ASSPSAADNSPLH
TRBV7-9	13	.	TRBJ1-3	ASSKVTGERNTIY
TRBV10-2	11	.	TRBJ1-6	ASTRDIYSPLH
TRBV5-4	14	.	TRBJ2-1	ASSLGPGGSYNEQF
TRBV28	11	.	TRBJ1-1	ATKVNGDTEAF
TRBV2	9	.	TRBJ1-1	ASMRDTEAF
TRBV6-5	14	.	TRBJ1-1	ASSYSGVLVSAEAF
TRBV7-2	12	.	TRBJ2-3	ASSFQPVTDTQY
TRBV30	9	.	TRBJ1-5	AWSVPRPQH
TRBV7-8	10	.	TRBJ1-5	ASSFGNQPQH
TRBV4-1	13	.	TRBJ1-1	ASSQEPGQNTEAF
TRBV6-5	14	.	TRBJ2-3	ASSYPGTGSTDTQY
TRBV11-2	16	.	TRBJ2-5	ASSPDRHLSSNLGTQY
TRBV6-1	13	.	TRBJ1-2	ASSDRGRWDYGYT
TRBV30	10	once	TRBJ1-1	AWSVRQVEAF
TRBV2	13	.	TRBJ1-3	ASSEQKTGGDTIY
TRBV5-6	15	.	TRBJ2-5	ASSLWQVGGGLETQY
TRBV7-9	13	few	TRBJ2-1	ASTSAGGAYNEQF
TRBV28	9	.	TRBJ2-5	ASSRQETQY
TRBV11-3	14	few	TRBJ2-5	ASSLPLTGTQETQY
TRBV7-2	12	.	TRBJ1-3	ASSRGAGGNTIY
TRBV4-1	14	.	TRBJ2-5	ASSQWAGGPRETQY
TRBV2	13	.	TRBJ1-1	ASSESSRRNTEAF